These T cell receptor beta chains were read from a single sample in a study of blood T cell repertoires in COVID-19. TCRdb keeps only in-frame clones here, not all; method: immunoSEQ multiplex PCR. The sample carries a few hundred thousand clones, 88% recorded once. The sequenced material came from peripheral blood. The receptors come from an elderly man with acute or convalescent COVID-19. Both conserved end residues are trimmed from each CDR3. The D gene is left open where the match is weak.

V gene: TRBV14
D gene: .
J gene: TRBJ2-7
CDR3 protein: ASSHTVYEQY

V gene: TRBV5-1
D gene: TRBD1
J gene: TRBJ2-1
CDR3 protein: ASSSGTGDNEQF

V gene: TRBV18
D gene: TRBD2
J gene: TRBJ2-7
CDR3 protein: ASSPQLAGSSYEQY

V gene: TRBV7-9
D gene: .
J gene: TRBJ1-6
CDR3 protein: ASSPVGVSPLH

V gene: TRBV18
D gene: .
J gene: TRBJ1-4
CDR3 protein: ASSLQGNEKLF

V gene: TRBV6-6
D gene: .
J gene: TRBJ1-2
CDR3 protein: ASGGRAYGYT

V gene: TRBV29-1
D gene: TRBD1
J gene: TRBJ2-7
CDR3 protein: SVGDRGHEQY

V gene: TRBV5-4
D gene: TRBD1
J gene: TRBJ2-3
CDR3 protein: ASSLGTGGLHTDTQY

V gene: TRBV4-3
D gene: .
J gene: TRBJ1-3
CDR3 protein: ASSQAGRGDTIY

V gene: TRBV6-5
D gene: .
J gene: TRBJ1-5
CDR3 protein: ASSSPGDNQPQH

V gene: TRBV5-6
D gene: TRBD1
J gene: TRBJ2-7
CDR3 protein: ASSSRGQGFYEQY

V gene: TRBV5-8
D gene: .
J gene: TRBJ2-7
CDR3 protein: ASSLGGYEQY

V gene: TRBV19
D gene: .
J gene: TRBJ1-1
CDR3 protein: ASTSRDMNTEAF

V gene: TRBV7-2
D gene: TRBD2
J gene: TRBJ2-2
CDR3 protein: ASSLGASGGPFTGELF

V gene: TRBV14
D gene: .
J gene: TRBJ1-3
CDR3 protein: ASSQDLPEEGNTIY

V gene: TRBV3-1/TRBV3-2
D gene: .
J gene: TRBJ1-5
CDR3 protein: ASSQGGSNQPQH

V gene: TRBV19
D gene: TRBD1
J gene: TRBJ1-4
CDR3 protein: ASKRGQGREKLF

V gene: TRBV5-1
D gene: TRBD2
J gene: TRBJ2-5
CDR3 protein: ASSLGGFSGSSLETQY

V gene: TRBV15
D gene: TRBD1
J gene: TRBJ2-7
CDR3 protein: ATARTGSSYEQY

V gene: TRBV6-2/TRBV6-3
D gene: .
J gene: TRBJ1-1
CDR3 protein: ASSYQRVGTEAF

V gene: TRBV11-1
D gene: .
J gene: TRBJ2-5
CDR3 protein: ASSWMGWETQY

V gene: TRBV27
D gene: .
J gene: TRBJ2-6
CDR3 protein: ASSLTPGSGANVLT

V gene: TRBV6-5
D gene: TRBD1
J gene: TRBJ1-2
CDR3 protein: ASSQGQGLYGYT

V gene: TRBV5-5
D gene: TRBD1
J gene: TRBJ2-1
CDR3 protein: ASSNGTAYNEQF